The TCR beta chain described here comes from a study of OX40 agonist ivuxolimab in advanced cancers. The method was immunoSEQ multiplex PCR; TCRdb's version includes in-frame clones alone and lacks a portion of them. Of under 35,000 clones listed, roughly 84% were seen once; the top ten hold approximately 21%. This sequence was found in an adult with an advanced solid tumor such as melanoma, head and neck, liver or kidney cancer. This specimen consisted of CD4+ or CD8+ T cells sorted from blood, obtained in a trial of the OX40 agonist ivuxolimab.

Here the CDR3 reads CASSETGIGEQYF. DNA for the CDR3: TGTGCCAGCAGTGAAACAGGGATCGGGGAGCAGTACTTC. This chain links TRBV5-6 with TRBJ2-7; D perhaps matches TRBD1 (6 bases). V was shortened by 5 bases and J by 7 bases, with 16 bases between the two germline ends. The CDR3 extends over 13 amino acids. Looked up from germline, CDR1 is SGHDT and CDR2 is YYEEEE.